This paragraph reports one TCR beta chain. The antigen is undetermined. This sample is part of a study of yellow fever vaccine responses in identical twins. Study-wide points: Twins reportedly appeared to share part of their vaccine T cell response while keeping part individual.

TCRdb reprocessed the RT-PCR reads with MiXCR, giving one entry per CDR3 protein. Of approximately 32,000 distinct CDR3 sequences listed, almost 60% are singletons. Trimming stripped 1 base from V and 5 bases from J, with 7 bases between. The CDR3 runs to 13 residues. CDR1 is SGHAT and CDR2 is FQDESV in the germline V gene (reference sequence). This chain links TRBV11-1 with TRBJ2-3, with D possibly called TRBD1 or TRBD2 (5 bases each). Here the sequenced sample was T cells from blood (PBMCs), unsorted or a sorted subset (not recorded which), taken before or after yellow fever vaccination (not recorded which). This receptor was taken from a woman aged 18-35 years who received the yellow fever vaccine. Here the CDR3 reads CASSLGDVDTQYF. The CDR3 bases are TGTGCCAGCAGCTTAGGGGACGTAGATACGCAGTATTTT.